This T cell receptor (beta chain) was captured in a study of shared clonotypes between healthy human individuals. Clones were read by immunoSEQ multiplex PCR, and TCRdb kept only the in-frame ones, dropping some. The data show some 490,000 clones, around 73% seen once. CDR1 is MNHEY and CDR2 is SVGAGI in the germline V gene. The CDR3 extends over 15 amino acids. V shed 0 bases and J 2 bases; nucleotides not matched to a gene: 1. Sequences were obtained from PBMCs. This TCR was recovered from a woman in her forties in good health. Some clones in this sample may be carry-over from other donors' samples. The chain couples TRBV6-5 to TRBJ2-7, with TRBD1 identical over 10 bases. Here the CDR3 DNA reads TGTGCCAGCAGTTACTCAGGACAGGGGGCCTACGAGCAGTACTTC. It specifies CASSYSGQGAYEQYF.